This is a list of T cell receptor beta chains from one sample in a study of blood T cell repertoires in COVID-19. Sequencing was performed with immunoSEQ multiplex PCR; in TCRdb, only in-frame clones are kept and a portion is missing. The sample has nearly 250,000 clones, approximately 82% seen once. The sample comprised peripheral blood. The receptors here all came from a woman older than 75 with acute or convalescent COVID-19. Both conserved end residues are part of each CDR3. The D gene is left open where the match is weak. Clone size is given for some rows only: seen once, a few or many times, or a class if the clone is expanded.

size: NA; V: TRBV5-5; J: TRBJ1-2; D: TRBD1; DNA: TGTGCCAGCAGCTCTGGGACAGGGGGCCGGATTTACTATGGCTACACCTTC; CDR3: CASSSGTGGRIYYGYTF
size: NA; V: TRBV7-9; J: TRBJ2-1; D: NA; DNA: TGTGCCAGCAGCTTTGACAGGAAGCAGTTCTTC; CDR3: CASSFDRKQFF
size: NA; V: TRBV9; J: TRBJ2-2; D: NA; DNA: TGTGCCAGCAGCCCTCGGTCAACGAACACCGGGGAGCTGTTTTTT; CDR3: CASSPRSTNTGELFF
size: NA; V: TRBV18; J: TRBJ1-6; D: TRBD1; DNA: TGTGCCAGCTCACCACGCGACAGGGGGCCATCACCCCTCCACTTT; CDR3: CASSPRDRGPSPLHF
size: NA; V: TRBV2; J: TRBJ1-5; D: TRBD1; DNA: TGTGCCAGCGGAGGGACAGGGGGCAGGAGCAATCAGCCCCAGCATTTT; CDR3: CASGGTGGRSNQPQHF
size: NA; V: TRBV3-1/TRBV3-2; J: TRBJ1-2; D: NA; DNA: TGTGCCAGCAGTTCACTAAGCAGGGGTGGCTACACCTTC; CDR3: CASSSLSRGGYTF
size: NA; V: TRBV3-1/TRBV3-2; J: TRBJ1-1; D: NA; DNA: TGTGCCAGCAGCCAAAGGGGACAAGGTTGGGGGACCTTCTTT; CDR3: CASSQRGQGWGTFF
size: NA; V: TRBV5-1; J: TRBJ2-7; D: NA; DNA: TGCGCCAGCAGCATCCGGGACGGGAGCTCCTACGAGCAGTACTTC; CDR3: CASSIRDGSSYEQYF
size: NA; V: TRBV28; J: TRBJ2-3; D: TRBD1; DNA: TGTGCCAGCAACAGACCTCCCGGGACAGGGTCAGATACGCAGTATTTT; CDR3: CASNRPPGTGSDTQYF
size: NA; V: TRBV14; J: TRBJ1-6; D: NA; DNA: TGTGCCAGCAGCCCAAGATGGGGGAGGGATTCACCCCTCCACTTT; CDR3: CASSPRWGRDSPLHF
size: once; V: TRBV6-2/TRBV6-3; J: TRBJ2-7; D: NA; DNA: TGTGCCAGCAGCCTCACTAGTTACTCGGACGAGCAGTACTTC; CDR3: CASSLTSYSDEQYF
size: NA; V: TRBV28; J: TRBJ1-6; D: NA; DNA: TGTGCCAGCAGTTCCCTTCTTCCCCTCCACTTT; CDR3: CASSSLLPLHF
size: NA; V: TRBV5-4; J: TRBJ2-1; D: TRBD2; DNA: TGTGCCAGCAGCTTCGAGGGCGGGAGCTACAATGAGCAGTTCTTC; CDR3: CASSFEGGSYNEQFF
size: few; V: TRBV29-1; J: TRBJ2-3; D: NA; DNA: TGCAGCTCCGGGGGTCTTGCCAGCCTTGGTGGCACAGATACGCAGTATTTT; CDR3: CSSGGLASLGGTDTQYF
size: NA; V: TRBV12-3/TRBV12-4; J: TRBJ2-2; D: NA; DNA: TGTGCCACCTGTACAGGTGCCACCGGGGAGCTGTTTTTT; CDR3: CATCTGATGELFF
size: NA; V: TRBV28; J: TRBJ1-5; D: NA; DNA: TGTGCCAGCAGGGGAGTGACGGTGAATCAGCCCCAGCATTTT; CDR3: CASRGVTVNQPQHF
size: NA; V: TRBV7-9; J: TRBJ2-7; D: TRBD1; DNA: TGTGCCAGCAGCAAAGCCGGGACAGGTGGCTACGAGCAGTACTTC; CDR3: CASSKAGTGGYEQYF
size: NA; V: TRBV6-4; J: TRBJ1-1; D: NA; DNA: TGTGCCAGCAGGGTCGGACAGCCGAACACTGAAGCTTTCTTT; CDR3: CASRVGQPNTEAFF
size: NA; V: TRBV5-4; J: TRBJ1-4; D: TRBD1; DNA: TGTGCCAGCAGCCCAACGGGACAGGGAAAGGAAAAACTGTTTTTT; CDR3: CASSPTGQGKEKLFF
size: NA; V: TRBV7-2; J: TRBJ1-5; D: TRBD1; DNA: TGTGCCAGCAGCGGACAGGGTAATCAGCCCCAGCATTTT; CDR3: CASSGQGNQPQHF
size: NA; V: TRBV4-1; J: TRBJ1-4; D: NA; DNA: TGCGCCAGCAGCCAAGATAGGGGCGCAGTGGCAAAACTGTTTTTT; CDR3: CASSQDRGAVAKLFF
size: NA; V: TRBV13; J: TRBJ1-2; D: TRBD1; DNA: TGTGCCAGCAGCTCTCCCGTCAGGGGGCCGGGGGGCTACACCTTC; CDR3: CASSSPVRGPGGYTF
size: NA; V: TRBV5-4; J: TRBJ2-7; D: NA; DNA: TGTGCCAGCAGCTCCGGCGGAGCGCTTTCGGAGCAGTACTTC; CDR3: CASSSGGALSEQYF
size: NA; V: TRBV28; J: TRBJ1-4; D: TRBD1; DNA: TGTGCCAGCAGCCTTGACAGGGGGTCGACTAATGAAAAACTGTTTTTT; CDR3: CASSLDRGSTNEKLFF
size: NA; V: TRBV5-1; J: TRBJ1-1; D: TRBD1; DNA: TGCGCCAGCAGGACCCGGGACAGGAACACTGAAGCTTTCTTT; CDR3: CASRTRDRNTEAFF
size: NA; V: TRBV9; J: TRBJ1-4; D: NA; DNA: TGTGCCAGCAGCGTAGCTTGCAGGATCATAGATGAAAAACTGTTTTTT; CDR3: CASSVACRIIDEKLFF
size: NA; V: TRBV5-5; J: TRBJ2-1; D: NA; DNA: TGTGCCAGCAGCTTCGCAGCGGAAAATGAGCAGTTCTTC; CDR3: CASSFAAENEQFF
size: few; V: TRBV5-4; J: TRBJ2-1; D: TRBD2; DNA: TGTGCCAGCAGCTCGGGACTAGCGGGAGTGGACGATGAGCAGTTCTTC; CDR3: CASSSGLAGVDDEQFF
size: NA; V: TRBV18; J: TRBJ1-3; D: NA; DNA: TGTGCCAGCTCTCCCGACATCCTCTCTGGAAACACCATATATTTT; CDR3: CASSPDILSGNTIYF
size: few; V: TRBV7-8; J: TRBJ2-1; D: NA; DNA: TGTGCCAGCAGCTTAGAGGGACTTTACAATGAGCAGTTCTTC; CDR3: CASSLEGLYNEQFF
size: NA; V: TRBV7-2; J: TRBJ1-1; D: NA; DNA: TGTGCCAGCAGCTTAGAGGCGGGGGTGAACACTGAAGCTTTCTTT; CDR3: CASSLEAGVNTEAFF
size: NA; V: TRBV6-2/TRBV6-3; J: TRBJ2-2; D: TRBD2; DNA: TGTGCCAGTAGTTCCCCGGGACTAGCCCGTACCGGGGAGCTGTTTTTT; CDR3: CASSSPGLARTGELFF
size: NA; V: TRBV15; J: TRBJ1-2; D: TRBD1; DNA: TGTGCCACCAGCCGGACAGGGGGAGGCGGTGTTCATGGCTACACCTTC; CDR3: CATSRTGGGGVHGYTF
size: NA; V: TRBV5-5; J: TRBJ1-2; D: NA; DNA: TGTGCCAGCAGCTTTGAATTCGGGGTTCTAGGCTACACCTTC; CDR3: CASSFEFGVLGYTF
size: NA; V: TRBV7-6; J: TRBJ2-5; D: NA; DNA: TGTGCCAGCAGCTTAAACCAGGGCAAAGAGACCCAGTACTTC; CDR3: CASSLNQGKETQYF
size: NA; V: TRBV4-3; J: TRBJ2-1; D: NA; DNA: TGCGCCAGCAGCCTTGTCGGCTACAATGAGCAGTTCTTC; CDR3: CASSLVGYNEQFF
size: NA; V: TRBV25-1; J: TRBJ2-2; D: NA; DNA: TGTGCCACAGCTCACTCAGGGAAAACCGGGGAGCTGTTTTTT; CDR3: CATAHSGKTGELFF
size: NA; V: TRBV5-3; J: TRBJ2-3; D: NA; DNA: TGTGCCAGAAGCTTGCGGTGGGAGCCTAGCACAGATACGCAGTATTTT; CDR3: CARSLRWEPSTDTQYF
size: NA; V: TRBV19; J: TRBJ1-1; D: TRBD1; DNA: TGTGCCAGTAGTGACCAGGGGGCTAGTCCCATGAACACTGAAGCTTTCTTT; CDR3: CASSDQGASPMNTEAFF
size: few; V: TRBV7-2; J: TRBJ1-1; D: NA; DNA: TGTGCCAGCAGCTTATTGGGGCAGAACACTGAAGCTTTCTTT; CDR3: CASSLLGQNTEAFF
size: once; V: TRBV3-1/TRBV3-2; J: TRBJ1-6; D: NA; DNA: TGTGCCAGCAGCCAAGATTGGGGGGGGCAACCCCTCCACTTT; CDR3: CASSQDWGGQPLHF
size: NA; V: TRBV4-2; J: TRBJ2-3; D: TRBD2; DNA: TGTGCCAGCAGCCCAGGGACTAGCGGGAGGACGTATACGCAGTATTTT; CDR3: CASSPGTSGRTYTQYF
size: NA; V: TRBV6-6; J: TRBJ2-7; D: TRBD2; DNA: TGTGCCAGTGCCGCGGGTAGCGGGAGGACCTACGAGCAGTACTTC; CDR3: CASAAGSGRTYEQYF
size: NA; V: TRBV6-6; J: TRBJ1-4; D: TRBD1; DNA: TGTGCCAGCAGGAACCGGGACAGGGGGCTTAAAAAACTGTTTTTT; CDR3: CASRNRDRGLKKLFF
size: NA; V: TRBV7-2; J: TRBJ2-5; D: TRBD2; DNA: TGTGCCAGCAGTCGCTACCCAGGAGCGGGGGAGACCCAGTACTTC; CDR3: CASSRYPGAGETQYF
size: NA; V: TRBV4-3; J: TRBJ2-3; D: TRBD1; DNA: TGCGCCAGCAGCCAAAGGGGGACAGTTACGCAGTATTTT; CDR3: CASSQRGTVTQYF
size: few; V: TRBV7-6; J: TRBJ1-1; D: TRBD1; DNA: TGTGCCAGCAGCCCGAGACAACAGGGGGCGAACACTGAAGCTTTCTTT; CDR3: CASSPRQQGANTEAFF
size: NA; V: TRBV19; J: TRBJ2-7; D: TRBD1; DNA: TGTGCCAGTAGTATAAGGGACAGGCCCTACGAGCAGTACTTC; CDR3: CASSIRDRPYEQYF
size: NA; V: TRBV11-2; J: TRBJ1-1; D: NA; DNA: TGTGCCAGCAGCTTAGATAGTTGGAACACTGAAGCTTTCTTT; CDR3: CASSLDSWNTEAFF
size: NA; V: TRBV27; J: TRBJ2-3; D: TRBD2; DNA: TGTGCCAGCAGTCCATCGGGACTAGCGGGAGGCGGTACAGATACGCAGTATTTT; CDR3: CASSPSGLAGGGTDTQYF
size: NA; V: TRBV5-4; J: TRBJ2-3; D: TRBD2; DNA: TGTGCCAGCAGCCGTATAGCGGGGCTTACAGATACGCAGTATTTT; CDR3: CASSRIAGLTDTQYF